This T cell receptor beta chain was profiled in a study of blood T cell repertoires in COVID-19. Trimming left V 0 bases short and J 5 bases short, with 4 bases between. The CDR3 has 13 amino acids. Clones were sequenced by immunoSEQ multiplex PCR, and TCRdb holds only the in-frame ones, with some missing. The sample holds 470,000 or so clones, approximately 90% seen once. V is TRBV23-1 and J is TRBJ2-2; D is unclear. TRBV23-1 belongs to the ORF category, with a function that is uncertain. This TCR derives from a woman aged 18 to 35 with acute COVID-19. Sequenced: PBMCs or T cells enriched from blood (not recorded which). The CDR3: CASSQSVTGELFF. CDR3 coding DNA: TGCGCCAGCAGTCAATCCGTAACCGGGGAGCTGTTTTTT.